This passage covers 29 T cell receptor beta chains from one sample sequenced in a study of blood T cell repertoires in COVID-19. Clones were read by immunoSEQ multiplex PCR, and TCRdb kept only the in-frame ones, dropping some. The table includes 150,000 to 200,000 clones, about 84% detected once. The sample comprised peripheral blood. The receptors derive from a person between 70 and 80 years old with COVID-19, enrolled during active disease.

The V and J genes are TRBV7-9 and TRBJ1-5; the D is unclear. Germline CDR1 SEHNR, CDR2 FQNEAQ (reference sequence). Trimming took off 2 bases at V and 7 bases at J, with 12 bases between the two ends. The CDR3 sequence is 14 residues long. The CDR3: CASSLNTPGQPQHF. Written as DNA, the CDR3 is TGTGCCAGCAGCTTAAATACGCCGGGGCAGCCCCAGCATTTT.

The chain has TRBV5-1 and TRBJ1-5, with TRBD1 as a possible D gene (6 bases). Germline V gene lookup returns CDR1 SGHRS and CDR2 YFSETQ. This CDR3 spans 14 amino acids. V was shortened by 5 bases and J by 1 base, with 10 bases between the two germline ends. The CDR3 loop reads CASRLDRSNQPQHF. The CDR3 nucleotides read TGCGCCAGCAGACTGGACAGAAGCAATCAGCCCCAGCATTTT.

V and J are TRBV5-1 and TRBJ2-2; TRBD2 might be the D (5 bases). The length of the CDR3 is 16 residues. Germline V gene lookup returns CDR1 SGHRS and CDR2 YFSETQ. With 1 base removed from V and 0 bases from J, the gap between germline ends came to 10 bases. CDR3 nucleotide sequence: TGCGCCAGCAGCTTGACTAGGCCCTCGAACACCGGGGAGCTGTTTTTT. It translates to CASSLTRPSNTGELFF.

V gene TRBV28 combines with J gene TRBJ2-4; D is unclear. The V end lost 6 bases, the J end lost 1 base, and 13 bases lay between the germline ends. This CDR3 contains 15 residues. CDR1 MDHEN and CDR2 SYDVKM come from the germline V gene. For the CDR3, the DNA is TGTGCCAGCAGCTTTGATCGCAGGGCCAAAAACATTCAGTACTTC. As protein: CASSFDRRAKNIQYF.

This chain connects TRBV29-1 to TRBJ1-2, with D perhaps matching TRBD1 (5 bases). This CDR3 contains 15 residues. V lost 6 bases to trimming and J lost 5 bases, with 22 bases between them. Germline CDR1 reads SQVTM; CDR2 reads ANQGSEA. CDR3 residues: CSVPWLMAGRYGYTF. CDR3 nucleotide sequence: TGCAGCGTGCCCTGGCTGATGGCAGGGCGGTATGGCTACACCTTC.

This clone occurred once. CDR3 nucleotide sequence: TGTGCCAGCAGCAAGACCGGGACAGGGTTCCCTGAAGCTTTCTTT. Protein: CASSKTGTGFPEAFF. V and J are TRBV21-1 and TRBJ1-1; whether TRBD1, the table's D call, matches the DNA was not checked. TRBV21-1 is a pseudogene locus. The CDR3 sequence is 15 residues long.

The chain couples TRBV12-1 to TRBJ2-3; TRBD2, as called in the table, went unchecked against the DNA. TRBV12-1 is termed a pseudogene. This CDR3 is built from 17 residues. The CDR3 loop reads CASSFQQASGNTDTQYF. Here the CDR3 DNA reads TGTGCCAGCAGCTTTCAGCAAGCTAGCGGAAACACAGATACGCAGTATTTT.

The CDR3 DNA reads as TGTGCCAGCTCACACCTAGCGGGGGGGCCAGTGGAGACCCAGTACTTC. This translates into CASSHLAGGPVETQYF. The V and J genes are TRBV18 and TRBJ2-5; 12 positions agree with TRBD2. There are 16 residues in the CDR3. Unmatched junction bases numbered 8, after V lost 4 bases and J lost 5 bases. Germline V gives CDR1 KGHSH, CDR2 LQKENI.

This clone was found once. The gene calls are TRBV28 and TRBJ1-1, with D perhaps TRBD1 (5 bases). V dropped 6 bases and J dropped 6 bases, with 14 bases sitting between them. CDR1 and CDR2 from the germline V gene are MDHEN and SYDVKM. There are 13 residues in the CDR3. CDR3 in DNA: TGTGCCAGCAGGGGATGGGGGGATCCTGAAGCTTTCTTT. As protein: CASRGWGDPEAFF.

This clone showed up just a few times. The rearrangement joins TRBV5-1 to TRBJ2-5; 11 bases agree with TRBD1. The germline V gene has CDR1 SGHRS and CDR2 YFSETQ. This CDR3 is built from 16 residues. V gave up 4 bases and J gave up 5 bases; unmatched junction bases: 10. CDR3 sequence reads: CASSVRDRGMFETQYF. The CDR3 nucleotides read TGCGCCAGCAGCGTCCGGGACAGGGGGATGTTCGAGACCCAGTACTTC.

The chain joins TRBV13 to TRBJ2-2; a possible D gene is TRBD2 (6 bases). V was cut by 5 bases and J by 6 bases, with 28 bases left in between. The CDR3 has 19 residues. Germline V CDR1 and CDR2: PRHDT, FYEKMQ (reference sequence). The CDR3 loop reads CASSTSRGSGLNPPGELFF. CDR3 DNA sequence: TGTGCCAGCAGCACCTCCCGGGGGTCGGGCCTAAATCCCCCCGGGGAGCTGTTTTTT.

This clone was seen once. This chain connects TRBV10-3 to TRBJ1-5, with D perhaps TRBD1 (6 bases). There are 14 residues in the CDR3. With 3 bases removed from V and 2 bases from J, the gap between germline ends came to 8 bases. The germline V gene encodes CDR1 ENHRY and CDR2 SYGVKD. In DNA form, the CDR3 reads TGTGCCATCAGTGATAGACAGGGCAATCAGCCCCAGCATTTT. Its translation: CAISDRQGNQPQHF.

The CDR3 DNA sequence: TGTGCCAGCAGTTCGATAGCGGGAGGGCCGAGCGAGCAGTACTTC. Residues: CASSSIAGGPSEQYF. The chain is built from TRBV6-6 and TRBJ2-7; 11 positions agree with TRBD2. Germline values: CDR1 MNHNY, CDR2 SVGAGI (reference sequence). J was trimmed by 6 bases and V by 4 bases; bases with no gene match: 8. The CDR3 loop spans 15 amino acids.

CDR3 bases: TGTGCCAGCAGCTTATTAAAGGGGCCTGTCAATGAGCAGTTCTTC. Its translation is CASSLLKGPVNEQFF. The chain is built from TRBV7-3 and TRBJ2-1; D might be TRBD1 (5 bases). V lost 2 bases and J 6 bases, leaving 14 bases between the germline ends. The germline CDR1 and CDR2 sequences are SGHTA and FQGTGA. This CDR3 is built from 15 residues.

J is TRBJ1-2 and V is TRBV9; D might be TRBD1 (6 bases). CDR3 length: 15 amino acids. V lost 0 bases, J lost 5 bases, and 14 bases lay in between. Germline CDR1 is SGDLS and CDR2 is YYNGEE. The CDR3, as DNA: TGTGCCAGCAGCGTAGTGCCAGGGGTAGAGTATGGCTACACCTTC. It is translated as CASSVVPGVEYGYTF.

The chain combines TRBV24-1 with TRBJ2-1; 10 bases fit TRBD1. This CDR3 contains 16 residues. CDR1 KGHDR and CDR2 SFDVKD come from the germline V gene. Trimming took 7 bases from V and 8 from J; bases not matched to a gene: 13. The CDR3 DNA reads as TGTGCCACCAGGGGAACCGGGACAGGGGAATCCTATGAGCAGTTCTTC. This codes for CATRGTGTGESYEQFF.

This sequence joins TRBV3-1 (or the pseudogene TRBV3-2) and TRBJ1-5; 12 bases fit TRBD1. Germline trimming cut 4 bases from V and 0 bases from J; bases unmatched to any gene: 10. The germline V gene has CDR1 LGHDT and CDR2 YNNKEL (reference sequence). The CDR3 is 19 residues long. CDR3 DNA sequence: TGTGCCAGCAGCCGGACCCGGGACAGGGGGCAGGATAGCAATCAGCCCCAGCATTTT. Translation: CASSRTRDRGQDSNQPQHF.

The chain has TRBV5-1 and TRBJ1-4; tentative D call: TRBD1 (6 bases). The CDR3 sequence is 15 residues long. Between the trimmed V and J ends, which lost 0 bases and 7 bases, there was a span of 13 bases. Germline-derived CDR1 and CDR2 are SGHRS and YFSETQ. The CDR3 sequence: CASSLEGGRFEKLFF. The CDR3 DNA sequence: TGCGCCAGCAGCTTGGAGGGGGGGCGGTTTGAAAAACTGTTTTTT.

The genes are TRBV5-8 and TRBJ2-2; possible D gene TRBD1, 6 bases. The germline V gene encodes CDR1 SGHTS and CDR2 YDEGEE. There are 16 residues in the CDR3. Between the trimmed V and J ends, which lost 0 bases and 5 bases, there was a span of 14 bases. The CDR3 nucleotides are TGTGCCAGCAGCTTGGGTACAGGGACCAGGACCGGGGAGCTGTTTTTT. It is translated as CASSLGTGTRTGELFF.

In this sample, this clone turned up a few times. The chain carries TRBV18 and TRBJ2-2, with D possibly being TRBD1 (5 bases). Deletions cut 1 base from V and 2 bases from J, with 14 bases between. Germline V CDR1 and CDR2: KGHSH, LQKENI. There are 17 residues in the CDR3. CDR3 in DNA: TGTGCCAGCTCACCACTTTCGCAGGGAATAAACACCGGGGAGCTGTTTTTT. Translated, it gives CASSPLSQGINTGELFF.

V is TRBV4-3 and J is TRBJ2-1; TRBD2 is a possible D gene (5 bases). The CDR3 loop spans 13 amino acids. Germline V lookup: CDR1 LGHNA, CDR2 YSLEER. The ends were cut back, 0 bases at V and 7 bases at J, with 7 bases in the middle. The CDR3 DNA follows: TGCGCCAGCAGCCAAGAACTAGGGAATGAGCAGTTCTTC. Its translation is CASSQELGNEQFF.

The V and J genes are TRBV7-2 and TRBJ2-3, with TRBD2 matching over 12 bases. CDR1 is SGHTA, CDR2 FQGNSA, per germline. The CDR3 extends over 17 amino acids. Trimming at V came to 1 base and at J to 2 bases, leaving 4 bases not matched to a gene. The CDR3 region is CASSLGRTSGVTDTQYF. The CDR3 DNA is TGTGCCAGCAGCTTAGGGAGGACTAGCGGGGTCACAGATACGCAGTATTTT.

The chain is built from TRBV7-2 and TRBJ2-7; 7 nucleotides match TRBD1. The CDR3 is 16 amino acids. The germline gives CDR1 SGHTA, CDR2 FQGNSA. Losses at the gene ends were 5 bases for V and 4 bases for J; bases not matched to a gene: 14. The CDR3 here is CASSAALRTGGYEQYF. The CDR3 coding sequence is TGTGCCAGCAGCGCGGCTCTACGGACAGGTGGATACGAGCAGTACTTC.

The rearrangement joins TRBV7-9 to TRBJ1-6, with D possibly being TRBD1 (5 bases). Trimming cost V 11 bases and J 1 base, with 12 bases left between them. CDR1 SEHNR and CDR2 FQNEAQ come from the germline V gene (reference sequence). The CDR3 consists of 14 residues. The CDR3 sequence is CALSAGSYNSPLHF. The CDR3 bases are TGTGCCCTCTCGGCAGGGTCCTATAATTCACCCCTCCACTTT.

The chain recombines TRBV6-6 with TRBJ1-4; 7 bases fit TRBD1. Germline CDR1 is MNHNY and CDR2 is SVGAGI (reference sequence). J gave up 4 bases and V 6 bases, and 5 bases lay outside the gene matches. This CDR3 region has 14 residues. In DNA, the CDR3 is TGTGCCAGCAGGAACACAGGGGATAATGAAAAACTGTTTTTT. It yields the protein CASRNTGDNEKLFF.

The chain combines TRBV28 with TRBJ1-6; no definite D call. The germline V gene has CDR1 MDHEN and CDR2 SYDVKM. The CDR3 length is 17 residues. The ends were cut back, 4 bases at V and 0 bases at J, with 13 bases in the middle. The CDR3 loop is CASSSRGQSSYNSPLHF. CDR3 bases: TGTGCCAGCAGTTCCCGCGGGCAGAGCTCCTATAATTCACCCCTCCACTTT.

The CDR3 sequence: CASSRETDSPLHF. CDR3 DNA: TGCGCCAGCAGCAGGGAGACGGATTCACCCCTCCACTTT. The gene calls are TRBV5-1 and TRBJ1-6; D not certain. The V end was cut by 4 bases, the J end by 8 bases, with 10 bases between. The CDR3 is 13 residues long. Germline V lookup: CDR1 SGHRS, CDR2 YFSETQ.

V usage is TRBV19 and J usage is TRBJ2-7; D possibly corresponds to TRBD2 (6 bases). The CDR3 sequence is 14 residues long. Trimming stripped 7 bases from V and 0 bases from J, with 13 bases between. CDR1 LNHDA and CDR2 SQIVND come from the germline V gene (reference sequence). CDR3 residues: CASTAGISSYEQYF. CDR3 nucleotide sequence: TGTGCCAGTACCGCGGGGATAAGCTCCTACGAGCAGTACTTC.

The chain combines TRBV16 with TRBJ2-7; no clear D. V lost 2 bases and J 7 bases, leaving 6 bases between the germline ends. The CDR3 spans 11 residues. The germline V gene encodes CDR1 KGHSY and CDR2 FQNENV. In nucleotides, the CDR3 is TGTGCCAGCAGCCAAGTCCGGGAGCAGTACTTC. It is translated as CASSQVREQYF. The whole variable domain, remainder taken from reference TRBV16 and TRBJ2-7, is GEEVAQTPKHLVRGEGQKAKLYCAPIKGHSYVFWYQQVLKNEFKFLISFQNENVFDETGMPKERFSAKCLPNSPCSLEIQATKLEDSAVYFCASSQVREQYFGPGTRLTVT.